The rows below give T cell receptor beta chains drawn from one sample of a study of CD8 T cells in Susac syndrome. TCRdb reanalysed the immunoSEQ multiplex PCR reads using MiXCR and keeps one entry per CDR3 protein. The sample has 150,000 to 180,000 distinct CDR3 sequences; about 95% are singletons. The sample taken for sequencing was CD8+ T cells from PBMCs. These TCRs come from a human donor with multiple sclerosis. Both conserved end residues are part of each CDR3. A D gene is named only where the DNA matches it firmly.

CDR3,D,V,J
CSARDPAGGPGGELFF,TRBD2,TRBV20-1,TRBJ2-2
CASSTDLNQPQHF,.,TRBV5-1,TRBJ1-5
CASRLGQGYSPLHF,TRBD1,TRBV27,TRBJ1-6
CATSQGLSTYNEQFF,.,TRBV24-1,TRBJ2-1
CAHTQGQEKMNTEAFF,TRBD1,TRBV30,TRBJ1-1
CASSEYEEGVRYGYTF,.,TRBV25-1,TRBJ1-2
CASTARGQGLTGANVLTF,.,TRBV9,TRBJ2-6
CASSPRTDRNTIYF,.,TRBV13,TRBJ1-3
CAWTPGQGIFKSSYEQYF,TRBD1,TRBV30,TRBJ2-7
CASSSPGPPIGEQYF,.,TRBV7-9,TRBJ2-7
CASRPGMNTGELFF,.,TRBV27,TRBJ2-2
CASSSHDGTAAYEQYF,TRBD1,TRBV13,TRBJ2-7
CASSMQGPDTQYF,.,TRBV19,TRBJ2-3
CASSTRDGTSYEQYF,.,TRBV7-6,TRBJ2-7